The TCR beta chain under discussion was sequenced for a study of T cell clonality in common variable immunodeficiency. The table lists this clone with many counts. The antigen is unknown. Coverage ceases 3 residues before the CDR3 finishes, and the germline J gene fills in the end. Study-level findings and limits: The cause of increased CVID clonality remains unclear without subpopulation sequencing. CVID subjects shared fewer TCRbeta clones than healthy controls did.

Repertoires were generated with immunoSEQ multiplex PCR, while TCRdb's copy carries only in-frame clones and drops some. The data show tens of thousands of clones, with none appearing a single time. V gave up 6 bases and J gave up 1 base; unmatched junction bases: 20. From germline, CDR1 is DFQATT and CDR2 SNEGSKA (reference sequence). This CDR3 is built from 18 residues. The receptor was derived from a person aged 18 to 70 in good health. Sequencing input: peripheral blood mononuclear cells. The chain employs TRBV20-1 and TRBJ1-1, with 7 bases fitting TRBD1. CDR3: CSADNPGTDTSENTEAFF. CDR3 DNA, as far as it was read: TGCAGTGCCGACAACCCGGGGACAGATACTTCTGAGAACACTGAA.